This T cell receptor (beta chain) was documented in a study of PD-1 and CTLA-4 blockade in melanoma. Assay used: immunoSEQ multiplex PCR; TCRdb lists only in-frame clones, some missing. The table lists roughly 11,000 clones, 65% to 90% of them singletons. This CDR3 contains 15 residues. Trimming cost V 5 bases and J 10 bases, with 18 bases left between them. The V gene's germline CDR1 is SGHVS and CDR2 FNYEAQ. The chain carries TRBV7-6 and TRBJ1-6; D unresolved. The sequencing here drew on CD8+ T cells from peripheral blood, taken from a patient given anti-PD-1 treatment. The receptor was derived from a human donor with melanoma. The DNA for the CDR3 is TGTGCCAGCAGCCTACTCACGGAGGGTCGATCACCCCTCCACTTT. It encodes CASSLLTEGRSPLHF.